This paragraph reports one T cell receptor beta chain. In the original workflow: Reference gene primer amplification yielded estimated nucleated cell counts. TCRdb keeps only in-frame clones here, not all; method: immunoSEQ multiplex PCR. V and J calls plus clone size are reproduced from that table; the DNA served to infer D and trimming. The table lists approximately 120,000 clones, 80% to 90% of them singletons, with roughly 13% in the top ten. The sample belongs to a study of blood T cell repertoires in COVID-19. The sample comprised peripheral blood. The clonotype originates from a human donor in a cohort sampled during active COVID-19.

The CDR3 spells CASSISAGSGEQYF. CDR3 coding DNA: TGTGCCAGTAGTATTTCGGCAGGGTCGGGCGAGCAGTACTTC. The chain joins TRBV19 to TRBJ2-7; possible D gene TRBD1, 5 bases. This CDR3 comprises 14 residues. Germline V gene data show CDR1 as LNHDA and CDR2 as SQIVND (reference sequence). V lost 3 bases and J lost 6, with 15 bases in between.